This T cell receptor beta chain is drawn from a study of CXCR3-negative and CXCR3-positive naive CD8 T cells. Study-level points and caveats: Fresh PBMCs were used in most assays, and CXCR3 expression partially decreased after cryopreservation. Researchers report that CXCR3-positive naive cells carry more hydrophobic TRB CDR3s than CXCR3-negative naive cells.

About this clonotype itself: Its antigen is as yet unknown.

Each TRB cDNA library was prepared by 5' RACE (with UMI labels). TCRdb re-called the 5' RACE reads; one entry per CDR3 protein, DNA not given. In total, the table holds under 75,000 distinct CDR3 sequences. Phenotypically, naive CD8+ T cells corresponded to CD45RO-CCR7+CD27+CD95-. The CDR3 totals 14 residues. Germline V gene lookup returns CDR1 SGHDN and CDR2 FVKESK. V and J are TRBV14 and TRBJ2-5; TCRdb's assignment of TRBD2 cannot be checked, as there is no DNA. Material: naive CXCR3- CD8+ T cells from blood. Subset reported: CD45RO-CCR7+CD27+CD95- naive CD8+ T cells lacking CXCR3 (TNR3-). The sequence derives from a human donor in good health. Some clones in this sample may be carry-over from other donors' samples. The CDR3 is CASSTRLTQETQYF.